This T cell receptor (beta chain) is from a study of CD8 T cells in ankylosing spondylitis. Study conclusions and caveats: Significant enrichment of disease-linked clones was reportedly seen in matched ankylosing spondylitis synovial fluid. Ankylosing spondylitis blood seemed to carry a telltale TCR beta motif made of about 8 highly homologous variants. Relatively scarce in peripheral blood, disease-linked clones were CD8+.

With 3 bases clipped from V and 14 bases from J, the junction kept 4 bases outside the gene matches. CDR1 is MDHEN and CDR2 is SYDVKM in the germline V gene. The CDR3 extends over 11 amino acids. This clonotype has only a few counts. Its antigen is as yet unknown. Researchers built TCR beta libraries using quantitative 5'-RACE with molecular barcodes. Each CDR3 protein is one row after TCRdb ran MiXCR on the 5' RACE reads. The top ten hold less than 8% of the sample, which has under 300,000 distinct CDR3 sequences, approximately 12% seen once. The chain couples TRBV28 to TRBJ2-1; 7 bases agree with TRBD2. The sequenced sample was blood, either unsorted or a sorted T cell fraction (not recorded which). The clonotype was recovered from a male donor with ankylosing spondylitis or in good health (not recorded which). The CDR3 spells CASSFETSKFF. The DNA for the CDR3 is TGTGCCAGCAGTTTTGAGACTAGCAAGTTCTTC.